A single sample gave rise to the 13 T cell receptor beta chains below, sequenced in a study of technical replicates of blood from a handful of donors. Produced via immunoSEQ multiplex PCR; TCRdb's table is partial and in-frame only. The data hold some 70,000 clones, with about 97% observed a single time. The sample comprised T cells isolated from PBMCs. The receptors derive from a human donor in good health.

The chain combines TRBV19 with TRBJ1-1; D is possibly TRBD1 (6 bases). V was cut by 8 bases and J by 1 base, with 17 bases left in between. The CDR3 totals 15 residues. Germline V gene lookup returns CDR1 LNHDA and CDR2 SQIVND (reference sequence). The CDR3 region has the DNA TGTGCCAGTCTTTCAGGGGTGTATACGAACACTGAAGCTTTCTTT. Protein: CASLSGVYTNTEAFF.

The chain is built from TRBV11-2 and TRBJ2-5; 13 bases line up with TRBD2. The germline gives CDR1 SGHAT, CDR2 FQNNGV. V trimming: 6 bases; J trimming: 4 bases; junction bases outside the gene matches: 8. The CDR3 runs to 16 residues. The CDR3 region is CASSYGLAGEGETQYF. CDR3 sequence (DNA): TGTGCCAGCAGTTATGGACTAGCGGGAGAAGGAGAGACCCAGTACTTC.

The chain has TRBV27 and TRBJ2-6; no definite D call. V lost 6 bases to trimming and J lost 0 bases, with 6 bases between them. Germline V gene data show CDR1 as MNHEY and CDR2 as SMNVEV (reference sequence). The CDR3 is 14 amino acids. As DNA, the CDR3 is TGTGCCAGCAGCCTGTACTCTGGGGCCAACGTCCTGACTTTC. Translated: CASSLYSGANVLTF. Full variable domain (outside the CDR3, taken from reference TRBV27 and TRBJ2-6): EAQVTQNPRYLITVTGKKLTVTCSQNMNHEYMSWYRQDPGLGLRQIYYSMNVEVTDKGDVPEGYKVSRKEKRNFPLILESPSPNQTSLYFCASSLYSGANVLTFGAGSRLTVL.

This sequence joins TRBV21-1 and TRBJ1-2; the tabulated D call, TRBD1, remains unverified against the DNA. TRBV21-1 corresponds to a pseudogene. The CDR3 runs 17 residues. CDR3 coding DNA: TGTGCCAGCAGCAAGACTCCCCGGGACAGGGGTAACTATGGCTACACCTTC. Protein product: CASSKTPRDRGNYGYTF.

The chain joins TRBV28 to TRBJ1-2; 11 nucleotides line up with TRBD1. Per the germline V gene, CDR1 is MDHEN and CDR2 is SYDVKM. With 4 bases clipped from V and 0 bases from J, the junction kept 13 bases outside the gene matches. The CDR3 sequence is 19 residues long. The DNA for the CDR3 is TGTGCCAGCAGTTCCCCAACCGGGACAGGGGGTTCAGCTAACTATGGCTACACCTTC. This codes for CASSSPTGTGGSANYGYTF.

This clone was found once. The rearrangement uses TRBV4-1 and TRBJ2-1; 7 bases are a match to TRBD2. CDR1 MGHRA and CDR2 YSYEKL come from the germline V gene. Trimming took 7 bases from V and 0 from J; bases not matched to a gene: 12. This CDR3 comprises 17 residues. CDR3 sequence: CASNYPGRESSYNEQFF. CDR3 sequence (DNA): TGCGCCAGCAACTACCCGGGGCGGGAGAGCTCCTACAATGAGCAGTTCTTC.

This clone has just one count. The chain is built from TRBV7-2 and TRBJ1-2; perhaps TRBD1 as D (5 bases). The CDR3 is made up of 14 amino acids. Germline CDR1 SGHTA, CDR2 FQGNSA. With 2 bases removed from V and 3 bases from J, the gap between germline ends came to 10 bases. The CDR3 DNA is TGTGCCAGCAGCTTAATGACAGACGACTATGGCTACACCTTC. Protein: CASSLMTDDYGYTF.

Comment on this clone: At one of its ends the junction is not consistent with the germline gene, which may arise from a read error. The V gene is TRBV7-3, the J gene TRBJ1-1; D is perhaps TRBD1 (5 bases). This CDR3 contains 13 residues. CDR1 is SGHTA, CDR2 FQGTGA, per germline. CDR3 coding DNA: TGTGCCAGCAGCTTCAGGGTGAATACTGAAGCTTTCTTT. Its translation: CASSFRVNTEAFF.

In its sample, this clone was seen once. The chain links TRBV6-1 to TRBJ2-7; perhaps TRBD1 as D (6 bases). This CDR3 comprises 16 residues. CDR1 and CDR2 from the germline V gene are MNHNS and SASEGT. Between the trimmed V and J ends, which lost 1 base and 4 bases, there was a span of 17 bases. In DNA, the CDR3 is TGTGCCAGCAGTGAAGAGGGGACACCGGGCCCTTACGAGCAGTACTTC. It translates to CASSEEGTPGPYEQYF.

J is TRBJ2-7 and V is TRBV27; D is possibly TRBD2 (6 bases). V was clipped by 8 bases and J by 6 bases, with 14 bases between them. This CDR3 is built from 12 residues. The germline CDR1 and CDR2 sequences are MNHEY and SMNVEV (reference sequence). CDR3 DNA sequence: TGTGCCAGCGCGGGACCACTGGGCGAGCAGTACTTC. Its protein product is CASAGPLGEQYF.

The chain combines TRBV6-5 with TRBJ2-1; D is uncertain. The CDR3 loop spans 15 amino acids. V lost 6 bases and J lost 0, with 12 bases in between. CDR1 and CDR2 (germline): MNHEY, SVGAGI. The CDR3 region is CASSKTWSSYNEQFF. The CDR3 bases are TGTGCCAGCAGCAAGACGTGGAGCTCCTACAATGAGCAGTTCTTC.

DNA for the CDR3: TGCGCCAGCAGCCAGGGACAGGGACTTGAAGCTTTCTTT. Translation gives CASSQGQGLEAFF. The V gene is TRBV4-1, the J gene TRBJ1-1, with TRBD1 identical over 9 bases. CDR3 length: 13 amino acids. V lost 3 bases and J lost 7; bases outside the gene matches: 3. Germline V gene sequence: CDR1 MGHRA, CDR2 YSYEKL.

The V call is TRBV6-5, the J call TRBJ1-5; 7 positions agree with TRBD1. This CDR3 is built from 15 residues. The J segment lost 0 bases and the V segment lost 5 bases, leaving 4 bases of the junction unmatched. From germline, CDR1 is MNHEY and CDR2 SVGAGI. The CDR3: CASSRYRGSNQPQHF. The CDR3 DNA is TGTGCCAGCAGTCGCTACAGGGGTAGCAATCAGCCCCAGCATTTT.